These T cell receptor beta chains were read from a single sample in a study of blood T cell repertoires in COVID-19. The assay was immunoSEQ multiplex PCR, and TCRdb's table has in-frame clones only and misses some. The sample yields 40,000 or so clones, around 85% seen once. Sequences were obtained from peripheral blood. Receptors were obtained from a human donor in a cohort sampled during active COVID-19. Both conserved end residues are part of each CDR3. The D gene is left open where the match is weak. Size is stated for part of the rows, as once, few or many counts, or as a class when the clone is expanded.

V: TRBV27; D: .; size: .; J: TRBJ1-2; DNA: TGTGCCAGCAGAAGTACGGGAACATTTAACTATGGCTACACCTTC; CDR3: CASRSTGTFNYGYTF
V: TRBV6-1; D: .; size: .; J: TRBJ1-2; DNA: TGTGCCAGCAGTGAACAGACTACAGGGCAACTCGGCTACACCTTC; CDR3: CASSEQTTGQLGYTF
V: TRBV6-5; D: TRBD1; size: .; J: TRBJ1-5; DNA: TGTGCCAGCAGTTGGACAGGGGTCAATCAGCCCCAGCATTTT; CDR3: CASSWTGVNQPQHF
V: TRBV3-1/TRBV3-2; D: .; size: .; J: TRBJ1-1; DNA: TGTGCCAGCAGCCAACTCGACGGGATCGAAGCTTTCTTT; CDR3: CASSQLDGIEAFF
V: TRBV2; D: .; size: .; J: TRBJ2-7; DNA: TGTGCCAGCAGTGAAGGGGCAGGGTGGGAGCAGTACTTC; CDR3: CASSEGAGWEQYF
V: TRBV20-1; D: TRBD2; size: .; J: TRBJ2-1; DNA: TGCAGTGCTAGTCCCCCGATCCGGGGGGTACGGGAGCAGTTCTTC; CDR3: CSASPPIRGVREQFF
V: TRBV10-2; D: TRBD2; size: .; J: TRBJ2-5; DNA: TGCGCCAGCAGCTCGAGCGGGGGGGGAGAGACCCAGTACTTC; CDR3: CASSSSGGGETQYF
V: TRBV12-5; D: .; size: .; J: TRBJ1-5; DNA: TGTGCTAGTGCCCCAGTTGGTCAGCCCCAGCATTTT; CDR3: CASAPVGQPQHF
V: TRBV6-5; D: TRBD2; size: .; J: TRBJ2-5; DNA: TGTGCCAGCAGTTACTCGCCTAGCGGGGCGGAAGAGACCCAGTACTTC; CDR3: CASSYSPSGAEETQYF
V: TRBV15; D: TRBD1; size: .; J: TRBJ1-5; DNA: TGTGCCACCAGCAGGGGGAGGGCCGGGACAGGGATACAGCCCCAGCATTTT; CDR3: CATSRGRAGTGIQPQHF
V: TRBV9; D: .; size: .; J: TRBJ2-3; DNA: TGTGCCAGCAGCGTAGGATCTAGTGAAAGCACAGATACGCAGTATTTT; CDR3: CASSVGSSESTDTQYF
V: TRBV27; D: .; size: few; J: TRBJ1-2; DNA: TGTGCCAGCAGTTTATACGCGGGAATTAACTATGGCTACACCTTC; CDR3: CASSLYAGINYGYTF
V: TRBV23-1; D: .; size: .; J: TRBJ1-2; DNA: TGCGCCAGCACCTCGGGGGGGCCATATGGCTACACCTTC; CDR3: CASTSGGPYGYTF
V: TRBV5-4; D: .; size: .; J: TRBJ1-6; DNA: TGTGCCAGCAGCGCCCGTAGGGGGGGTTCACCCCTCCACTTT; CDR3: CASSARRGGSPLHF
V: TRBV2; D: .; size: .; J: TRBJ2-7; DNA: TGTGCCAGCAGTGAACGACATCCATCCTACGAGCAGTACTTC; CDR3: CASSERHPSYEQYF
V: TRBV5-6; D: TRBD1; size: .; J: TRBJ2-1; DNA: TGTGCCAGCAGTCCCACAGGGGGCTCTCTCTCCTACAATGAGCAGTTCTTC; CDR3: CASSPTGGSLSYNEQFF
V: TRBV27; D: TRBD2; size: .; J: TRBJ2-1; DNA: TGTGCCAGCAAAAGCGGGGGGACTTACAATGAGCAGTTCTTC; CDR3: CASKSGGTYNEQFF
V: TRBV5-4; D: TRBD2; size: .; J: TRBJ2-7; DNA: TGTGCCAGCAGCATCCCCGGGACTAGCACCGAGCAGTACTTC; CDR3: CASSIPGTSTEQYF
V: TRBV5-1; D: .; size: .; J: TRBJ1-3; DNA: TGCGCCAGCAGCTTGAATGGCGGCAGCTCTGGAAACACCATATATTTT; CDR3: CASSLNGGSSGNTIYF
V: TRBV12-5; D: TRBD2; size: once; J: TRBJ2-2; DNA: TGTGCTAGTGGACCCGGACTAGCGGGGGGATCGAACACCGGGGAGCTGTTTTTT; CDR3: CASGPGLAGGSNTGELFF
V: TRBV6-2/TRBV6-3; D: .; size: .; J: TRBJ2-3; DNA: TGTGCCAGCAGTTACCCCCTCACAGATACGCAGTATTTT; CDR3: CASSYPLTDTQYF
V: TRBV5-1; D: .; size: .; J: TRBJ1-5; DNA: TGCGCCAGCAGCTTGACAGGGACGGGCAATCAGCCCCAGCATTTT; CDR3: CASSLTGTGNQPQHF
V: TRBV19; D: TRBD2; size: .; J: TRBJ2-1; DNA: TGTGCCAGTACCCCGGGAGGGCTTGTTTACAATGAGCAGTTCTTC; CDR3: CASTPGGLVYNEQFF
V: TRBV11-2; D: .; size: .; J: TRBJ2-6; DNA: TGTGCCAGCATCAGGGTCTCTGGGGCCAACGTCCTGACTTTC; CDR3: CASIRVSGANVLTF
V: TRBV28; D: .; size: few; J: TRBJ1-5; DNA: TGTGCCAGCACTGAACGAGGGAATCAGCCCCAGCATTTT; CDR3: CASTERGNQPQHF
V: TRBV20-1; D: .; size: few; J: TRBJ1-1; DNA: TGCAGTGCTAGTGCAGGGTCCGGGAACACTGAAGCTTTCTTT; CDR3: CSASAGSGNTEAFF
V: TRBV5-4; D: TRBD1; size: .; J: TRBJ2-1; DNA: TGTGCCAGCAGAAGGGACAGGGCCTCCTACAATGAGCAGTTCTTC; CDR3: CASRRDRASYNEQFF
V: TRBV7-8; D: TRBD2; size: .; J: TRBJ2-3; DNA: TGTGCCAGCAGCTTAGAGGCCCCCTATAGCGGGAGGAAAGACACAGATACGCAGTATTTT; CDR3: CASSLEAPYSGRKDTDTQYF
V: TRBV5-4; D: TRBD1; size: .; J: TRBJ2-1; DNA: TGTGCCAGCAGCGGAGGACAGGGGAATGAGCAGTTCTTC; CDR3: CASSGGQGNEQFF
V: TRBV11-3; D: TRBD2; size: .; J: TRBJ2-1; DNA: TGTGCCAGCAGCTTAGTGGGAGGGGAGCAGTTCTTC; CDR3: CASSLVGGEQFF
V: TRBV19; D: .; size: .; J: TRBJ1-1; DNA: TGTGCCAGTAGTATAGCAGCCCTAGGGAGCACTGAAGCTTTCTTT; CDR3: CASSIAALGSTEAFF
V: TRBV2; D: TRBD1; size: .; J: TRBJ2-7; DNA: TGTGCCAGCAGTAGGGACAGGGCAGAGTCCCACGAGCAGTACTTC; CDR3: CASSRDRAESHEQYF
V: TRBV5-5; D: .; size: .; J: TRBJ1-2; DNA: TGTGCCAGCAGCTTGGGACAGTCTAACTATGGCTACACCTTC; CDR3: CASSLGQSNYGYTF
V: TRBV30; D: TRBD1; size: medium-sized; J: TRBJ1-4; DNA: TGTGCCTCCAGGACAGGGAAACGAGGTGAAAAACTGTTTTTT; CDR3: CASRTGKRGEKLFF
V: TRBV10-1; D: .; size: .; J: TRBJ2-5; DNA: TGCGCCAGCAGTGAGTCGATCAGGGGAGGGTTACAAGAGACCCAGTACTTC; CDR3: CASSESIRGGLQETQYF
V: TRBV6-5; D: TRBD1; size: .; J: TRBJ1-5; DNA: TGTGCCAGCAACCCGACAGGGGGAAGCAATCAGCCCCAGCATTTT; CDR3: CASNPTGGSNQPQHF
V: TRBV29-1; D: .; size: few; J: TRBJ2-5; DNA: TGCAGCTTTCAGGAGGGCGCAGGGGAGACCCAGTACTTC; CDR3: CSFQEGAGETQYF
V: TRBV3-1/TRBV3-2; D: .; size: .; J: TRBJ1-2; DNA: TGTGCCAGCAGCATACAGGGACCTTGGGGCTACACCTTC; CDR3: CASSIQGPWGYTF
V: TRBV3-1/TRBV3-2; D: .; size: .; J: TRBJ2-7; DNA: TGTGCCAGCAGCCAATCTATTAGCGTCTCCGAGCAGTACTTC; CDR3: CASSQSISVSEQYF
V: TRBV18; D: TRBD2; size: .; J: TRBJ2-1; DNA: TGTGCCAGCTCACCGAGCCCTAGCGGGGCGGGCAATGAGCAGTTCTTC; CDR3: CASSPSPSGAGNEQFF
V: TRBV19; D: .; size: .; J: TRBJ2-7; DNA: TGTGCCAGTAGTGATCGGAGATACGAGCAGTACTTC; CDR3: CASSDRRYEQYF
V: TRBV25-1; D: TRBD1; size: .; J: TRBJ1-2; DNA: TGTGCCAGCAGTGCATCCTCCGGGACAGGGGGTCAAGGCTACACCTTC; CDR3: CASSASSGTGGQGYTF
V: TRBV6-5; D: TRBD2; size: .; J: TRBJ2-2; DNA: TGTGCCAACGGTAGGGAGCGGGAGTCAGGGGAGCTGTTTTTT; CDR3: CANGRERESGELFF
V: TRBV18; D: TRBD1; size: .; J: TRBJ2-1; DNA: TGTGCCAGCTCAAACCGGGACAGGGCATCCTACAATGAGCAGTTCTTC; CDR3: CASSNRDRASYNEQFF
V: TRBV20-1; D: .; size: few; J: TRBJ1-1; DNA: TGCAGTGCCAGGGACACTGAAGCTTTCTTT; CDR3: CSARDTEAFF